This TCR beta chain was captured in a study of blood T cell repertoires in COVID-19. Study summary: Nucleic acid was either cDNA or gDNA, and it came from T cells, B-cell-depleted T cells, or PBMCs.

In the original analysis: For nucleated cells, counts were estimated from reference gene primer amplification. TCRdb keeps only in-frame clones here, not all; method: immunoSEQ multiplex PCR. For V, J and clone size, that table is used; D and trimming come from the DNA. The sample has fewer than 650,000 clones, 85% to 90% seen once. The CDR3 totals 13 residues. Germline CDR1 and CDR2: SGHNT and YYREEE (reference sequence). V dropped 4 bases and J dropped 7; count of bases not matched to a gene: 7. The source of this sequence is a woman aged 45-59 years with COVID-19, enrolled during active disease. Specimen: peripheral blood. The chain has TRBV5-4 and TRBJ1-2; 7 bases are shared with TRBD1. The CDR3 DNA is TGTGCCAGCAGCCCCCGACAGGGCCTTGGCTACACCTTC. Protein product: CASSPRQGLGYTF.